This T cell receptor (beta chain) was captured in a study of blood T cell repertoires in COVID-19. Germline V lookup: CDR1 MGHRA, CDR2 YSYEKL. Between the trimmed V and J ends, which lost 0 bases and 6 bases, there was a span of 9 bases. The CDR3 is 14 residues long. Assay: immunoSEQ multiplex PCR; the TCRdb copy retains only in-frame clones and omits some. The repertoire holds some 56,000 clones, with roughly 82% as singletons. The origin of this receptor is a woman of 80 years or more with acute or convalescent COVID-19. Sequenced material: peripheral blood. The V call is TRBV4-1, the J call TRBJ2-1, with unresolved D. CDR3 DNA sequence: TGCGCCAGCAGCCAAGAATCCACCGGCAATGAGCAGTTCTTC. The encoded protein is CASSQESTGNEQFF.